The 15 T cell receptor beta chains presented below share a single source sample, sequenced in a study of blood T cells in healthy people across ages. Through a sample-barcoded 5' primer and a J-beta primer mix, a second PCR was run for about 6 to 11 cycles. TCRdb passed the 5' RACE reads through MiXCR, listing each CDR3 protein once. The repertoire holds roughly 500,000 distinct CDR3 sequences, with 25% to 30% as singletons. Sequenced: blood. All receptors come from a woman in her seventies in good health.

The chain couples TRBV4-1 to TRBJ2-1, with 16 positions matching TRBD2. Germline V gene data show CDR1 as MGHRA and CDR2 as YSYEKL. V was pared by 4 bases and J by 10 bases, with 10 bases of the junction left unmatched. The length of the CDR3 is 17 residues. DNA for the CDR3: TGCGCCAGCAGCCGAAGATTGGGGACTAGCGGGGGGGACGAGCAGTTCTTC. This codes for CASSRRLGTSGGDEQFF.

The chain employs TRBV7-2 and TRBJ1-5, with a tentative D call TRBD1 (6 bases). Germline CDR1 is SGHTA and CDR2 is FQGNSA. The CDR3 contains 15 residues. Trimming took off 5 bases at V and 7 bases at J, with 18 bases between the two ends. The CDR3 coding sequence is TGTGCCAGCAGCCCAGTCATAGGGGGGGAACAGCCCCAGCATTTT. Its protein product is CASSPVIGGEQPQHF.

The chain has TRBV18 and TRBJ2-2, with D possibly TRBD1 on 5 matching bases. Germline V gene sequence: CDR1 KGHSH, CDR2 LQKENI. The germline V and J ends were trimmed by 6 bases and 1 base, with 12 bases remaining between them. The CDR3 extends over 15 amino acids. As DNA, the CDR3 is TGTGCCAGCTCGCCGTACCAGGGGAACACCGGGGAGCTGTTTTTT. It yields the protein CASSPYQGNTGELFF.

The J gene is TRBJ2-3, the V gene TRBV4-3; 7 bases agree with TRBD2. V trimming: 4 bases; J trimming: 4 bases; junction bases outside the gene matches: 5. The germline V gene encodes CDR1 LGHNA and CDR2 YSLEER. The CDR3 extends over 14 amino acids. CDR3 protein: CASSRAGRADTQYF. CDR3 DNA: TGCGCCAGCAGCCGAGCTGGGAGGGCAGATACGCAGTATTTT.

CDR3 bases: TGTGCCAGCACCCTTTTAGGGGGGACGAACACCGGGGAGCTGTTTTTT. It specifies CASTLLGGTNTGELFF. The chain has TRBV7-2 and TRBJ2-2; D assignment may be TRBD1 or TRBD2 (6 bases each). Trimming left V 7 bases short and J 0 bases short, with 15 bases between. The germline V gene has CDR1 SGHTA and CDR2 FQGNSA. This CDR3 region has 16 residues. The variable domain in full, completed from reference TRBV7-2 and TRBJ2-2, reads GAGVSQSPSNKVTEKGKDVELRCDPISGHTALYWYRQSLGQGLEFLIYFQGNSAPDKSGLPSDRFSAERTGGSVSTLTIQRTQQEDSAVYLCASTLLGGTNTGELFFGEGSRLTVL.

The rearrangement links TRBV7-2 to TRBJ2-2; D unclear. There are 14 residues in the CDR3. Trimming removed 3 bases at V and 5 bases at J, with 10 bases between. Looked up from germline, CDR1 is SGHTA and CDR2 is FQGNSA. CDR3 DNA sequence: TGTGCCAGCAGCTTCCAGACTGGGACCGGGGAGCTGTTTTTT. Translating it yields CASSFQTGTGELFF.

The rearrangement links TRBV5-1 to TRBJ1-5; D is undetermined. V lost 0 bases and J lost 7, with 14 bases in between. This CDR3 region has 15 residues. Per germline, CDR1 SGHRS and CDR2 YFSETQ. The CDR3 region has the DNA TGCGCCAGCAGCTTGGCCGGGGTAGAAGGGCAGCCCCAGCATTTT. Translating gives CASSLAGVEGQPQHF.

This clonotype was recorded at least ten times. This chain links TRBV6-2 or TRBV6-3 with TRBJ2-1, with 8 bases identical to TRBD2. V dropped 8 bases and J dropped 7; count of bases not matched to a gene: 16. The CDR3 spans 16 residues. The germline V gene has CDR1 MNHEY and CDR2 SVGEGT. The CDR3 protein is CASDPTPGGRKNEQFF. The CDR3 coding sequence is TGTGCCAGCGACCCTACACCGGGGGGGCGGAAAAATGAGCAGTTCTTC.

This clonotype was picked up many times. The V and J genes are TRBV7-3 and TRBJ2-3; D may match TRBD1 or TRBD2 (5 bases each). Germline V lookup: CDR1 SGHTA, CDR2 FQGTGA. Trimming shortened V by 4 bases and J by 2 bases, and 10 bases separated the two germline ends. The CDR3 runs 14 residues. CDR3 DNA sequence: TGTGCCAGCAGCTCGGGACCCTTCACAGATACGCAGTATTTT. Its protein product is CASSSGPFTDTQYF.

The chain recombines TRBV2 with TRBJ2-1; 7 bases agree with TRBD1. Germline CDR1 and CDR2: SNHLY and FYNNEI. The CDR3 spans 15 residues. V gave up 5 bases and J gave up 6 bases; unmatched junction bases: 10. For the CDR3, the DNA is TGTGCCAGCAGTCGATGGACAGGAACCCGCAATGAGCAGTTCTTC. Amino acids: CASSRWTGTRNEQFF. Full variable domain (rest looked up from reference TRBV2 and TRBJ2-1): EPEVTQTPSHQVTQMGQEVILRCVPISNHLYFYWYRQILGQKVEFLVSFYNNEISEKSEIFDDQFSVERPDGSNFTLKIRSTKLEDSAMYFCASSRWTGTRNEQFFGPGTRLTVL.

This clonotype was seen only a few times. The J gene is TRBJ1-1, the V gene TRBV20-1; D might be TRBD1 (6 bases). The V and J ends lost 3 bases and 0 bases respectively, with 14 bases between them. The CDR3 covers 15 residues. Per the germline V gene, CDR1 is DFQATT and CDR2 is SNEGSKA (reference sequence). Here the CDR3 reads CSASRGQTMNTEAFF. CDR3 coding DNA: TGCAGTGCTAGCCGAGGACAGACAATGAACACTGAAGCTTTCTTT.

The rearrangement uses TRBV29-1 and TRBJ1-2, with unresolved D. The CDR3 spans 13 residues. Germline CDR1 reads SQVTM; CDR2 reads ANQGSEA. V was cut by 6 bases and J by 3 bases, with 14 bases left in between. The CDR3 protein is CSVQPDMDYGYTF. The CDR3, as DNA: TGCAGCGTCCAACCCGATATGGACTATGGCTACACCTTC. The full variable domain, completed using reference TRBV29-1 and TRBJ1-2, is SAVISQKPSRDICQRGTSLTIQCQVDSQVTMMFWYRQQPGQSLTLIATANQGSEATYESGFVIDKFPISRPNLTFSTLTVSNMSPEDSSIYLCSVQPDMDYGYTFGSGTRLTVV.

This rearrangement joins TRBV12-3 or TRBV12-4 to TRBJ2-2, with no clear D. Between the trimmed V and J ends, which lost 3 bases and 6 bases, there was a span of 2 bases. This CDR3 is 11 amino acids long. The CDR3 protein is CASSFAGELFF. CDR3 DNA sequence: TGTGCCAGCAGTTTCGCCGGGGAGCTGTTTTTT.

This clonotype has more than one count but fewer than ten. The J gene is TRBJ1-3, the V gene TRBV11-2, with D tentatively TRBD1 (6 bases). The CDR3 has 15 amino acids. The germline V gene encodes CDR1 SGHAT and CDR2 FQNNGV. With 5 bases removed from V and 2 bases from J, the gap between germline ends came to 13 bases. For the CDR3, the DNA is TGTGCCAGCAGCCGCGGTGGGGGGCCTGGAAACACCATATATTTT. It yields the protein CASSRGGGPGNTIYF.

The genes are TRBV29-1 and TRBJ2-3, with 9 bases matching TRBD1. Germline values: CDR1 SQVTM, CDR2 ANQGSEA. This CDR3 region has 12 residues. V lost 7 bases to trimming and J lost 5 bases; unmatched junction nucleotides: 4. The CDR3 DNA follows: TGCAGCGCCGGACAGGGGAGAGATACGCAGTATTTT. Translating gives CSAGQGRDTQYF.